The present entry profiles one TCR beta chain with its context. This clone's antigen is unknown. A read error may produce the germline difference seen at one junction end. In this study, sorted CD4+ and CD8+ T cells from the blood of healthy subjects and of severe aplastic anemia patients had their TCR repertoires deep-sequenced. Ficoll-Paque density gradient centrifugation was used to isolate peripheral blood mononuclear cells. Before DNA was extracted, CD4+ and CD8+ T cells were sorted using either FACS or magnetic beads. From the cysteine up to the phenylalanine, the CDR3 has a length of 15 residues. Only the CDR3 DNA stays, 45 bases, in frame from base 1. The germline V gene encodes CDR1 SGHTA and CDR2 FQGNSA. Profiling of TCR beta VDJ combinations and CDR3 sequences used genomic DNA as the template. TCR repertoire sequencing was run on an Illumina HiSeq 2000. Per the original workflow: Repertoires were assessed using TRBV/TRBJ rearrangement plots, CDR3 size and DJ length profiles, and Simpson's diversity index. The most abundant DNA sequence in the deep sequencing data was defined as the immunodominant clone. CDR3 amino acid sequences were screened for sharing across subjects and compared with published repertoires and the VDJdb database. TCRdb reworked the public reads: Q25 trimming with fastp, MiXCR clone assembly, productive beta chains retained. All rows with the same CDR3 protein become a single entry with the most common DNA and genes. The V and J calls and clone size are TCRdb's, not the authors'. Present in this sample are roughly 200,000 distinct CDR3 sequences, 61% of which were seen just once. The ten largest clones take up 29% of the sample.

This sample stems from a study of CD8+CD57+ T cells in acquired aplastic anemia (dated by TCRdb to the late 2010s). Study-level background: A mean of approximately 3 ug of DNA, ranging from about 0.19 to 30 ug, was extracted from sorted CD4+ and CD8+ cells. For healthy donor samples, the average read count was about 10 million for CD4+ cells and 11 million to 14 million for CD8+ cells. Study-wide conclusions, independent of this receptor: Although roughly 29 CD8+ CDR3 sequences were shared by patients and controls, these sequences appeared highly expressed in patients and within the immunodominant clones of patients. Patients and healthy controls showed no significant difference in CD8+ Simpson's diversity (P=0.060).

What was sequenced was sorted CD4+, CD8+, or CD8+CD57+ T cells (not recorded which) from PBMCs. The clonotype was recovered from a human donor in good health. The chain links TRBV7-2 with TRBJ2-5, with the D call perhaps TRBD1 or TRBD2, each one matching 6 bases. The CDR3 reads CDSSYGGGAGETQYF. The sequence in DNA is TGTGACAGCAGCTACGGGGGCGGGGCTGGGGAGACCCAGTACTTC. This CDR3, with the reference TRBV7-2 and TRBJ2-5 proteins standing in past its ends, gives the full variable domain GAGVSQSPSNKVTEKGKDVELRCDPISGHTALYWYRQSLGQGLEFLIYFQGNSAPDKSGLPSDRFSAERTGGSVSTLTIQRTQQEDSAVYLCDSSYGGGAGETQYFGPGTRLLVL.